This T cell receptor (beta chain) emerged from a study of stem cell transplantation in POMP-related autoinflammatory disease (dated by TCRdb to the early 2020s). Context from the whole study: It was hypothesized that MHC class I-dependent CD8+ T-cell differentiation and positive selection are impaired by defective thymoproteasomes, resulting in skewing of the TRB repertoire. Prior to transplant, the patients had CD4+ naive T-cell skewing, low CD8+ T-cell proportions, and decreased T-cell cytokine secretion. After transplant, DNA chimerism analysis showed 100% donor engraftment of neutrophils and platelets through one year. The effect of POMP deficiency on T-cell receptor beta repertoire diversity and CDR3 characteristics was assessed by high-throughput TRB sequencing. What the authors observed across the whole study: PRAID patients showed a restricted number of unique TRB V-J gene pairings. Across all analyzed T-cell subsets, PRAID patients showed a trend toward higher clonality and lower TRB diversity. The trend toward lower diversity and increased clonality in PRAID patients was statistically significant only for regulatory T cells.

The library was made by the immunoSEQ multiplex PCR assay. The paper's processing steps were these. Shannon entropy, which accounts for clonal size distribution, was used to quantify repertoire diversity. The Gini-Simpson index (Simpson_1-D) was used to measure inequality of clonotype distribution. TCRdb mirrors the immuneACCESS table, restricted to in-frame sequences. Some clones are absent from its copies; in checked studies, under half trace to an unresolved V gene, and the reason for the others is unknown. Clone size and V and J calls were adopted from that table, with D and trimming inferred from the DNA. The sample includes about 8,600 clones, with about nine tenths observed a single time. The ten largest clones represent under 15% of the sample. Explained via the paper, the time point label denotes: after hematopoietic stem cell transplant. PRAID featured prominent immunodeficiency alongside autoinflammation. T-cell subsets (conventional T cells, CD8+ T cells, regulatory T cells, T follicular helper cells) were sorted before TRB sequencing.

Relative to germline, V is 6 bases shorter and J is 7 bases shorter, with 7 bases between their ends. The cysteine opens and the phenylalanine closes a CDR3 of 12 amino acids. Just the 36-base CDR3 DNA is kept, in frame starting at base 1. CDR1 LNHNV and CDR2 YYDKDF are derived from the germline V gene (reference sequence). Regarding this clone: Its antigen remains undetermined. Base qualities were left out, and no much larger clone turns up one base away.

Recombination joined TRBV15 with TRBJ1-6; the D gene is not confidently resolved. The clonotype was recovered from a human patient with POMP-related autoinflammation and immune dysregulation (PRAID). It is possible that, after a transplant, some T cells come from the graft donor. The starting material was CD8+ T cells from PBMCs, obtained after stem cell transplantation. CDR3 region: CATSLGNSPLHF. In nucleotide form, the sequence is TGTGCCACCAGTCTCGGAAATTCACCCCTCCACTTT.